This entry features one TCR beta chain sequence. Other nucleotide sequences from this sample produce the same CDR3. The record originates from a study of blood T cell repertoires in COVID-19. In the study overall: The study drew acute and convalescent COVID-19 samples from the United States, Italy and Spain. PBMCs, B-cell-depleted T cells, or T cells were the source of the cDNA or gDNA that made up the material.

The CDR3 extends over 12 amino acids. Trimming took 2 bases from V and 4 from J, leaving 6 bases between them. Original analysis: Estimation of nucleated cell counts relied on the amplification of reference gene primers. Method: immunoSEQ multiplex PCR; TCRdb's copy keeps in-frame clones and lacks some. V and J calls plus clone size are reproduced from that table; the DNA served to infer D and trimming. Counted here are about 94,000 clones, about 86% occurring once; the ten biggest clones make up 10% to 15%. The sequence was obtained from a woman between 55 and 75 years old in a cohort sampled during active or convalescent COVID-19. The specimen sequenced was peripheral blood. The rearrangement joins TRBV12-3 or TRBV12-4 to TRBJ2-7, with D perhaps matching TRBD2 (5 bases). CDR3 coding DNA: TGTGCCAGCAGTTTATCGGGATACGAGCAGTACTTC. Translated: CASSLSGYEQYF.